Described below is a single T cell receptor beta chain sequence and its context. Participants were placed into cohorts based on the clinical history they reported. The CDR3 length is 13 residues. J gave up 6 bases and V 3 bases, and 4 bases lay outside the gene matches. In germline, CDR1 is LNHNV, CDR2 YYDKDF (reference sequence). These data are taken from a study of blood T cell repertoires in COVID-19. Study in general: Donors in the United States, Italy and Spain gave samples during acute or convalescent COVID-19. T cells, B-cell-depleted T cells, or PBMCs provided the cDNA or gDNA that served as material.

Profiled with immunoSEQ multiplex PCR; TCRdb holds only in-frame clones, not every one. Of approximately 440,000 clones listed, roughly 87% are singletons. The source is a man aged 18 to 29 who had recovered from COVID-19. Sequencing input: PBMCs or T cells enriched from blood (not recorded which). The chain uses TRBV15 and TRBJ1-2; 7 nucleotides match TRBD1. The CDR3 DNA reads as TGTGCCACCAGCAGGACAGGGCGCGATGGCTACACCTTC. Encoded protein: CATSRTGRDGYTF.